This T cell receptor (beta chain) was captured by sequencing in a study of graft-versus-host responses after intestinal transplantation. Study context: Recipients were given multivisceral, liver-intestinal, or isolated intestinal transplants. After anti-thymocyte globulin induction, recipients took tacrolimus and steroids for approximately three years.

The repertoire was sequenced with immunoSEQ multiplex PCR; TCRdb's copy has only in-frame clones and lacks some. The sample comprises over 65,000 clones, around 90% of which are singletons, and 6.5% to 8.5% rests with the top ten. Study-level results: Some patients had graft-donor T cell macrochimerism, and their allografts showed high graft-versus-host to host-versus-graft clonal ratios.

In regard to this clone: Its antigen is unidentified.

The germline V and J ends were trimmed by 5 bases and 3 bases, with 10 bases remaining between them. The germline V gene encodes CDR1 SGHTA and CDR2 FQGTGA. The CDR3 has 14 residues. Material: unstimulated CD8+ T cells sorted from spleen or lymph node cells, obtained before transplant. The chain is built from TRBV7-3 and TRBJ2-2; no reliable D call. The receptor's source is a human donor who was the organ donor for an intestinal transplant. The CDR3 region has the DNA TGTGCCAGCAGCGCCGACTCGTACACCGGGGAGCTGTTTTTT. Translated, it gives CASSADSYTGELFF.